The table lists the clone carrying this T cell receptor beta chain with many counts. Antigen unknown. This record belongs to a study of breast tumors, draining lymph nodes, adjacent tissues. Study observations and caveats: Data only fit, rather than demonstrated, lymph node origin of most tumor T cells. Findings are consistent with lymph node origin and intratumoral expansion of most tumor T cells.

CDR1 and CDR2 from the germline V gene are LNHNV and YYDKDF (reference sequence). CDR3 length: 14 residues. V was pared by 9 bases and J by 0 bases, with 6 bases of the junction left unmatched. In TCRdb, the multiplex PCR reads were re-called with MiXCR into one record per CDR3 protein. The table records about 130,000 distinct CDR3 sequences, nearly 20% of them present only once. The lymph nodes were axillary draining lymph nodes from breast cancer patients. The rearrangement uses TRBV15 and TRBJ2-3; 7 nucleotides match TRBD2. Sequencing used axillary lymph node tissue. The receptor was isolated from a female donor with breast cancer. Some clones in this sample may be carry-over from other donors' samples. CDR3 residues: CATSDGGSTDTQYF. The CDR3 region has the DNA TGTGCCACGAGCGACGGGGGGAGCACAGATACGCAGTATTTT.